A selection of T cell receptor beta chains follows, all from one sample in a study of cytomegalovirus exposure and HLA in healthy donors. Using immunoSEQ multiplex PCR, the repertoire was profiled, and TCRdb retains in-frame clones only, with some absent. The sample holds tens of thousands of clones, approximately 79% seen once. Sequences were obtained from PBMCs. Receptors were obtained from a middle-aged woman in good health and CMV-seronegative. Both conserved end residues are part of each CDR3. D genes are given only for firm matches. Size is stated for part of the rows, as once, few or many counts, or as a class when the clone is expanded.

D gene	V gene	J gene	clone size	CDR3 DNA	CDR3 protein
NA	TRBV7-8	TRBJ1-4	NA	TGTGCCAGCAGCTTAAGGCCTGTGGCGGGACTGAAGAATGAAAAACTGTTTTTT	CASSLRPVAGLKNEKLFF
NA	TRBV7-9	TRBJ1-1	NA	TGTGCCAGCAGCTTAGTAGGAGGGATGAACACTGAAGCTTTCTTT	CASSLVGGMNTEAFF
NA	TRBV5-4	TRBJ2-1	NA	TGTGCCAGCAGCTTAGGCCAGGGGCCCAGTGAGCAGTTCTTC	CASSLGQGPSEQFF
NA	TRBV5-5	TRBJ1-1	few	TGTGCCAGCAGCTTGGACCCCAGGGAGAACACTGAAGCTTTCTTT	CASSLDPRENTEAFF
NA	TRBV5-1	TRBJ2-1	NA	TGCGCCAGCAGCTTTAGGGCGGGGGCCAACAATGAGCAGTTCTTC	CASSFRAGANNEQFF
TRBD1	TRBV15	TRBJ1-2	NA	TGTGCCACCAGCAGAGGGCCCGACAGGGGCCGATCTAACTATGGCTACACCTTC	CATSRGPDRGRSNYGYTF
NA	TRBV29-1	TRBJ1-2	NA	TGCAGCGTTGTTATGGGGGCGTCTGGCTATGGCTACCCCTTC	CSVVMGASGYGYPF
TRBD2	TRBV5-5	TRBJ2-2	NA	TGTGCCAGCAGCTTGGGTAGCGGGGGCACCGGGGAGCTGTTTTTT	CASSLGSGGTGELFF
NA	TRBV19	TRBJ1-6	NA	TGTGCCAGTCGGCAGGGAAATTCACCCCTCCACTTT	CASRQGNSPLHF
TRBD1	TRBV10-3	TRBJ1-1	NA	TGTGCCATCAGTGAGCAGGCAGGGGGCTTCGGAGGGGCATATCTGCACACTGAAGCTTTCTTT	CAISEQAGGFGGAYLHTEAFF
NA	TRBV19	TRBJ1-5	NA	TGTGCCAGTCAGGACAGAAGCAATCAGCCCCAGCATTTT	CASQDRSNQPQHF
TRBD1	TRBV18	TRBJ1-1	NA	TGTGCCAGCTCACCAAACACAGGGGACACTGAAGCTTTCTTT	CASSPNTGDTEAFF
NA	TRBV29-1	TRBJ1-1	few	TGCAGCGTTGAAGATCCGGCAGGGTTAAGCACTGAAGCTTTCTTT	CSVEDPAGLSTEAFF
NA	TRBV7-2	TRBJ2-4	NA	TGTGCCAGCAGCCCCGCGGAGTCCATTCAGTACTTC	CASSPAESIQYF
NA	TRBV18	TRBJ1-2	NA	TGTGCCAGCTCACCCGAAGAGAACTATGGCTACACCTTC	CASSPEENYGYTF
TRBD1	TRBV5-4	TRBJ2-5	NA	TGTGCCAGCAGCTTGGGGGGACAGGGCGGGGAGACCCAGTACTTC	CASSLGGQGGETQYF
NA	TRBV7-9	TRBJ1-4	NA	TGTGCCAGCAGCTCGTCGGCCAGGGTTTTAGGTATTCATGAAAAACTGTTTTTT	CASSSSARVLGIHEKLFF
TRBD1	TRBV15	TRBJ1-2	NA	TGTGCCACCAGCAGAGATAATCGTCCGAGACAGGGGGCGTCCGCCTATGGCTACACCTTC	CATSRDNRPRQGASAYGYTF
TRBD1	TRBV4-3	TRBJ1-4	few	TGCGCCAGCAGCCAAGAAGGGGGCAGTACTGAAAAACTGTTTTTT	CASSQEGGSTEKLFF
NA	TRBV30	TRBJ2-7	NA	TGTGCCTGGAGTGTGAGTAGAGAGCAGTACTTC	CAWSVSREQYF
NA	TRBV28	TRBJ2-1	NA	TGTGCCAGCAGTTTATCCCCCCTCCGCAATGAGCAGTTCTTC	CASSLSPLRNEQFF
TRBD1	TRBV2	TRBJ1-5	NA	TGTGCCAGCAGTGCCCAAGGACAGGGAGGCAATCAGCCCCAGCATTTT	CASSAQGQGGNQPQHF
TRBD1	TRBV10-2	TRBJ1-5	NA	TGCGCCAGCCATGGACAGGGGAGTTTCAATCAGCCCCAGCATTTT	CASHGQGSFNQPQHF
NA	TRBV6-5	TRBJ1-1	NA	TGTGCCAGCAGTTACGGGGGCATGAACACTGAAGCTTTCTTT	CASSYGGMNTEAFF
TRBD2	TRBV5-6	TRBJ2-1	NA	TGTGCCAGCAGCCCGGGGGGGGGATACAATGAGCAGTTCTTC	CASSPGGGYNEQFF
TRBD2	TRBV5-4	TRBJ2-3	once	TGTGCCAGCAGCTTTTTAGCGGGGGGCACAGATACGCAGTATTTT	CASSFLAGGTDTQYF
TRBD1	TRBV2	TRBJ1-2	NA	TGTGCCAGCAGTGAAGTGGGACAGGGCGGCTATGGCTACACCTTC	CASSEVGQGGYGYTF
TRBD1	TRBV6-4	TRBJ2-2	many	TGTGCCAGCAGTGGCGGACAGGGCGACACCGGGGAGCTGTTTTTT	CASSGGQGDTGELFF
NA	TRBV5-6	TRBJ2-7	NA	TGTGCCAGCAGCCTAAAGAGCTCCTACGAGCAGTACTTC	CASSLKSSYEQYF
NA	TRBV15	TRBJ1-5	NA	TGTGCCACCAGCACCAGGATCCAGCCCCAGCATTTT	CATSTRIQPQHF
NA	TRBV6-5	TRBJ1-2	NA	TGTGCCAGCAGTTCTACCGACAGGCGCCCTAACTATGGCTACACCTTC	CASSSTDRRPNYGYTF
TRBD2	TRBV4-2	TRBJ2-1	NA	TGTGCCAGCAGCCAGGGGACCGGGGGGGATGAGCAGTTCTTC	CASSQGTGGDEQFF
NA	TRBV2	TRBJ2-7	NA	TGTGCCAGCAGTGGGGGCTGGGCCTACGAGCAGTACTTC	CASSGGWAYEQYF
NA	TRBV5-1	TRBJ1-3	few	TGCGCCAGCAGCGGGAGCTCTGGAAACACCATATATTTT	CASSGSSGNTIYF
NA	TRBV28	TRBJ1-5	once	TGTGCCAGCAGTTTACAGGGAACCTTTAATCAGCCCCAGCATTTT	CASSLQGTFNQPQHF
NA	TRBV14	TRBJ1-1	NA	TGTGCCAGCAGCCAGGAAGGGGGGGTTCGAACTGAAGCTTTCTTT	CASSQEGGVRTEAFF
TRBD1	TRBV13	TRBJ1-2	NA	TGTGCCAGCAGATTTACAGGGGAGAACGGCTACACCTTC	CASRFTGENGYTF
TRBD1	TRBV5-4	TRBJ1-1	NA	TGTGCCAGCAGCTTACAGGGGGGGAACACTGAAGCTTTCTTT	CASSLQGGNTEAFF
TRBD1	TRBV2	TRBJ1-5	NA	TGTGCCAGCAACGACAGGGGGCGGTTAAGTCAGCCCCAGCATTTT	CASNDRGRLSQPQHF
TRBD1	TRBV5-4	TRBJ2-7	few	TGTGCCAGCAGCTACTCCCGGGACAGCTCCTACGAGCAGTACTTC	CASSYSRDSSYEQYF
TRBD2	TRBV7-9	TRBJ2-1	NA	TGTGCCAGCAGCCCCCTACCGGGACTAGCGGACAATGAGCAGTTCTTC	CASSPLPGLADNEQFF
TRBD1	TRBV7-9	TRBJ1-2	NA	TGTGCCAGCAGCGGAAACAGGGGGGGCTATGGCTACACCTTC	CASSGNRGGYGYTF
NA	TRBV7-9	TRBJ2-1	NA	TGTGCCAGCAGCTTACAGGGCAATGAGCAGTTCTTC	CASSLQGNEQFF
TRBD2	TRBV7-2	TRBJ2-1	NA	TGTGCCAGCAGCCCAGCCGCCAGCGGGGCGTACAATGAGCAGTTCTTC	CASSPAASGAYNEQFF
NA	TRBV18	TRBJ2-7	NA	TGTGCCAGCTCACTCCCGGGGAGACCTTACGAGCAGTACTTC	CASSLPGRPYEQYF
NA	TRBV7-3	TRBJ1-1	NA	TGTGCCAGCAGCTCCCCCGGCACTGAAGCTTTCTTT	CASSSPGTEAFF
TRBD2	TRBV6-6	TRBJ2-1	NA	TGTGCCAGCAGTCCCGGGACTAGGTATTCCAATGAGCAGTTCTTC	CASSPGTRYSNEQFF
NA	TRBV6-6	TRBJ1-3	NA	TGTGCCAGCAGTCTAGACAACGGGGGCTCTGGAAACACCATATATTTT	CASSLDNGGSGNTIYF